This T cell receptor (beta chain) comes out of a study of tumor-infiltrating lymphocytes in primary liver carcinoma. The CDR3 is 13 residues long. Per germline, CDR1 MNHEY and CDR2 SVGAGI. The ends lost 10 bases at V and 3 bases at J; junction bases unmatched: 7. This clonotype has more than one count but fewer than ten. Blood RNA was derived from unsorted whole blood, and germline DNA was extracted too. The study enrolled treatment-naive patients with chronic HBV infection. Starting material of 450 to 500 ng total RNA yielded TCR beta cDNA via a constant-region primer. Libraries covering TCR beta were generated through three nested multiplex PCR rounds (using a slightly modified ARM-PCR). The study ran its first two PCR rounds for roughly 11 cycles each, using TRBV1-TRBV30 forward primers and a C-beta reverse primer. Each CDR3 protein is one row after TCRdb ran MiXCR on the multiplex PCR reads. Among some 190,000 distinct CDR3 sequences listed, roughly 60% were seen once.

This receptor was taken from a man aged 40-49 years with primary liver carcinoma and hepatitis B virus infection. The sample consisted of peripheral blood. The chain joins TRBV6-5 to TRBJ2-5; 8 bases map to TRBD2. The CDR3 sequence: CAIWTSRKETQYF. The CDR3 region has the DNA TGTGCCATTTGGACTAGCCGAAAAGAGACCCAGTACTTC.